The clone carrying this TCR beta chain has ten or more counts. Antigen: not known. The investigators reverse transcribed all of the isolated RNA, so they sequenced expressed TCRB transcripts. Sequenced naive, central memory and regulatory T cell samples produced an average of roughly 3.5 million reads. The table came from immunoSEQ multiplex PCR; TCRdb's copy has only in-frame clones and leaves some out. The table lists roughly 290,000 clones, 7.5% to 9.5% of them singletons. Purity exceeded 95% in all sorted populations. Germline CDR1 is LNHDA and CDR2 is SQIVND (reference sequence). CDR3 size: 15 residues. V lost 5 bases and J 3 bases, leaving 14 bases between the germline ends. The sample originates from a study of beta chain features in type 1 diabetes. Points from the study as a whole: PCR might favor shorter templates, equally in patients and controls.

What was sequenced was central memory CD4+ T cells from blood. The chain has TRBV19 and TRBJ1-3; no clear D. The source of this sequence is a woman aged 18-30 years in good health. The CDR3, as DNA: TGTGCCAGTAGTCCCGGGTCGAGTAGTGGAAACACCATATATTTT. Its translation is CASSPGSSSGNTIYF.